The present TCR beta chain was sequenced within a study of T cell responses to AZD1222 COVID-19 vaccine. Across the study: Pooling was applied to second doses at about 4 or about 12 weeks.

V shed 4 bases, J shed 2 bases, and the junction held 11 bases outside the gene matches. This CDR3 is built from 17 residues. Germline loops: CDR1 SGDLS, CDR2 YYNGEE. Some clones are missing from TCRdb's copy, which holds only in-frame ones; the method was immunoSEQ multiplex PCR. The sample shows roughly 100,000 clones, 88% of them seen only once. Notes on this clone: The antigen is not known.

General observations from the study: Only after the peak T cell response were repertoires sampled. The donors showed a predominance of white British ancestry and of females, with possible underestimation of clonal diversity. Unmutated variant regions reportedly attract nearly half of all spike-specific TCRs.

The rearrangement links TRBV9 to TRBJ2-3, with 9 bases that match TRBD2. The sequence was collected from an adult in good health. The source was peripheral blood, collected on day 0 of AZD1222 vaccination. The CDR3 protein is CASSPLSSGRFTDTQYF. Here the CDR3 DNA reads TGTGCCAGCAGCCCCCTCTCAAGCGGGAGGTTCACAGATACGCAGTATTTT.